The 18 T cell receptor beta chains below all came from one sample that was sequenced in a study of tumor-infiltrating lymphocytes in primary liver carcinoma. Synthesis of TCR beta cDNA was carried out from around 500 ng total RNA with a constant-region primer. Each TCR beta library was derived from three nested multiplex PCR rounds that employed slightly modified ARM-PCR. Forward primers for TRBV1-TRBV30 and a C-beta reverse primer served the first two PCR rounds, at around 11 cycles each. TCRdb re-analysed the multiplex PCR reads in MiXCR, keeping a single row per CDR3 protein. The sample records 150,000 to 200,000 distinct CDR3 sequences, about 82% being singletons. Both RNA and DNA were isolated together from around 20-30 mg of bulk tissue that had not been sorted. Sequencing used tumor tissue from primary liver carcinoma. The receptor source for this set is a man between 35 and 55 years old with primary liver carcinoma and hepatitis B virus infection.

In its sample, this clonotype was seen many times. The CDR3 reads CASSLTGQPQHF. The CDR3 DNA reads TGTGCCAGCAGCTTAACGGGCCAGCCCCAGCATTTT. This sequence joins TRBV7-8 and TRBJ1-5; D not resolved. The germline V and J ends were trimmed by 2 bases and 7 bases, with 6 bases remaining between them. The CDR3 length is 12 residues. Germline-derived CDR1 and CDR2 are SGHVS and FQNEAQ. Full variable domain (rest looked up from reference TRBV7-8 and TRBJ1-5): GAGVSQSPRYKVAKRGQDVALRCDPISGHVSLFWYQQALGQGPEFLTYFQNEAQLDKSGLPSDRFFAERPEGSVSTLKIQRTQQEDSAVYLCASSLTGQPQHFGDGTRLSIL.

The rearrangement links TRBV7-2 to TRBJ1-2; the D is unclear. V was shortened by 4 bases and J by 0 bases, with 9 bases between the two germline ends. The CDR3 is made up of 14 amino acids. Germline V gene lookup returns CDR1 SGHTA and CDR2 FQGNSA. The CDR3 nucleotides read TGTGCCAGCAGCTCCCCGACATCTAACTATGGCTACACCTTC. Amino acids: CASSSPTSNYGYTF.

This chain connects TRBV19 to TRBJ2-1; 7 bases map to TRBD1. The junction had 12 bases not matched to a gene; V was cut back by 5 bases and J by 8 bases. Germline lookup yields CDR1 LNHDA and CDR2 SQIVND (reference sequence). There are 15 residues in the CDR3. The CDR3 coding sequence is TGTGCCAGTAGTTCCGGGACAGAGGATACTCATGAGCAGTTCTTC. Translation: CASSSGTEDTHEQFF.

This chain connects TRBV6-5 to TRBJ1-2; a weak D match, TRBD1 (6 bases). V was trimmed by 10 bases and J by 5 bases, leaving 17 bases between them. Germline CDR1 and CDR2: MNHEY and SVGAGI. This CDR3 spans 13 amino acids. For the CDR3, the DNA is TGTGCCAACAGAGGGGACAAGACATATGGCTACACCTTC. Its translation: CANRGDKTYGYTF.

This clonotype was found many times. The V gene is TRBV2, the J gene TRBJ1-4; D remains unclear. Germline V gene lookup returns CDR1 SNHLY and CDR2 FYNNEI. The CDR3 has 14 residues. V lost 6 bases and J lost 2, with 10 bases in between. DNA of the CDR3: TGTGCCAGCAGGATAACATGGACTAATGAAAAACTGTTTTTT. Its protein product is CASRITWTNEKLFF.

The CDR3 here is CASSSRLAGMGMEFF. CDR3 DNA sequence: TGTGCCAGCAGTTCGAGACTAGCGGGAATGGGGATGGAGTTCTTC. The rearrangement uses TRBV12-3 or TRBV12-4 and TRBJ2-1, with 11 nucleotides matching TRBD2. The CDR3 runs 15 residues. Unmatched junction bases numbered 13, after V lost 4 bases and J lost 14 bases.

The J gene is TRBJ1-5, the V gene TRBV5-6, with D unclear. The germline CDR1 and CDR2 sequences are SGHDT and YYEEEE. The CDR3 totals 13 residues. Deletions cut 6 bases from V and 9 bases from J, with 16 bases between. The CDR3 loop reads CASNSLRDRPQHF. CDR3 coding DNA: TGTGCCAGCAACTCCTTAAGAGATCGGCCCCAGCATTTT.

As concerns this clonotype: The final CDR3 position lacks the conserved phenylalanine or tryptophan, pointing to a likely read error. The DNA is left out, because the CDR3 cannot be placed on it with certainty; the CDR3 is given as TCRdb lists it. This sequence joins TRBV5-4 and TRBJ2-1; the DNA was not compared with TRBD1, the D call given in the table. With termini counted, the CDR3 has 14 amino acids. Germline V gene lookup returns CDR1 SGHNT and CDR2 YYREEE (reference sequence). CDR3 region: CASSLWGRAGEQFI.

This clonotype appeared a single time. One junction end disagrees with the germline gene, perhaps due to a read error. This chain joins TRBV7-8 and TRBJ2-7, with D unclear. The CDR3 consists of 13 residues. Germline V gene data show CDR1 as SGHVS and CDR2 as FQNEAQ. The CDR3 DNA reads as TGTGCTAGCATCTTATCGGTTCAGTACGAGCAGTACTTC. This translates into CASILSVQYEQYF.

V gene TRBV7-9 combines with J gene TRBJ1-2; D remains unclear. Trimming removed 6 bases at V and 0 bases at J, with 11 bases between. CDR3 length: 14 residues. In germline, CDR1 is SEHNR, CDR2 FQNEAQ (reference sequence). This CDR3 is CASREQGTNYGYTF. The CDR3 DNA sequence: TGTGCCAGCAGGGAGCAAGGAACTAACTATGGCTACACCTTC.

This clonotype turned up a few times. An end of the junction does not agree with germline; a read error may underlie this. The rearrangement links TRBV29-1 to TRBJ2-1, with 9 bases aligning to TRBD2. CDR3 length equals 14 residues. Looked up from germline, CDR1 is SQVTM and CDR2 is ANQGSEA. DNA of the CDR3: TGCAGCGTTGGGACTAGCGAGTCCTACAATAAGCAGTTCTTC. This translates into CSVGTSESYNKQFF.

As regards this clonotype: A much more abundant neighbour one base away suggests this may be a read error. V gene TRBV5-1 combines with J gene TRBJ2-1; D remains unclear. Germline-derived CDR1 and CDR2 are SGHRS and YFSETQ. The length of the CDR3 is 13 residues. This chain's CDR3 is CATSLGKYNEQFF. The CDR3 DNA follows: TGCGCCACCAGCTTGGGCAAGTACAATGAGCAGTTCTTC.

This clonotype was counted only a few times. This may be a read error: a much more frequent sequence differs by one nucleotide. The chain joins TRBV28 to TRBJ1-5; D is unclear. The length of the CDR3 is 12 residues. V gave up 8 bases and J gave up 7 bases, with 12 bases separating them. CDR1 and CDR2 from the germline V gene are MDHEN and SYDVKM. CDR3 nucleotide sequence: TGTGCCAGCTGTCCTTATCGACAGCCCCAGCATTTT. Encoded protein: CASCPYRQPQHF. Filled out from reference TRBV28 and TRBJ1-5, the complete variable domain reads DVKVTQSSRYLVKRTGEKVFLECVQDMDHENMFWYRQDPGLGLRLIYFSYDVKMKEKGDIPEGYSVSREKKERFSLILESASTNQTSMYLCASCPYRQPQHFGDGTRLSIL.

In the case of this clonotype: The CDR3 does not end in the conserved phenylalanine or tryptophan, so this is likely a read error. The chain has TRBV11-2 and TRBJ2-1; 7 bases agree with TRBD2. The CDR3 is 15 residues long. Germline assignment: CDR1 SGHAT and CDR2 FQNNGV. The ends lost 9 bases at V and 12 bases at J; junction bases unmatched: 20. The CDR3 nucleotides are TGTGCCAGTAGCGGCACTAGCGTGAGCTATTCTGTGCAGTTCTCC. This sequence encodes CASSGTSVSYSVQFS.

Concerning this clonotype itself: Compared with germline, one end of the junction differs, possibly owing to a read error. This rearrangement joins TRBV4-2 to TRBJ1-5; D gene unclear. Per the germline V gene, CDR1 is LGHNA and CDR2 is YNFKEQ. This CDR3 contains 18 residues. In DNA form, the CDR3 reads TGTGCCAGCAGCCAAGAAAAAGGAGGGTGCGTAAGCAATCAGCTCCAGCATTTT. It translates to CASSQEKGGCVSNQLQHF.

Comment on this clonotype: The CDR3 ends on some other residue instead of the conserved phenylalanine or tryptophan, so this is likely a read error. The chain uses TRBV11-1 and TRBJ2-1, with D perhaps being TRBD1 or TRBD2 (5 bases each). Germline-derived CDR1 and CDR2 are SGHAT and FQDESV (reference sequence). The CDR3 sequence is 15 residues long. DNA for the CDR3: TGTGCCGGCAGCTTCCAGGGACCGCTGAACAATGAGCAGTTCTTA. It encodes CAGSFQGPLNNEQFL.

About this clonotype itself: A read error is likely, as this CDR3 ends without the conserved phenylalanine or tryptophan. The V call is TRBV4-2, the J call TRBJ2-5; TRBD2 agrees at 14 bases. This CDR3 has 18 amino acids. With 9 bases clipped from V and 5 bases from J, the junction kept 17 bases outside the gene matches. The germline CDR1 and CDR2 sequences are LGHNA and YNFKEQ. CDR3 in amino acids: CASSLTTSGRAGSETQYS. CDR3 DNA sequence: TGTGCCAGTAGTCTAACGACTAGCGGGAGGGCCGGCTCGGAGACCCAGTACTCC.

A word on this clonotype: At one of its ends the junction is not consistent with the germline gene, which may arise from a read error. The chain couples TRBV11-3 to TRBJ1-5; D is ambiguous. This CDR3 is 15 amino acids long. Looked up from germline, CDR1 is SGHNT and CDR2 is YENEEA. CDR3 sequence: CASSLDLELVQPQRF. DNA of the CDR3: TGTGCCAGCAGCTTAGATCTGGAGTTGGTTCAGCCACAGCGTTTT.